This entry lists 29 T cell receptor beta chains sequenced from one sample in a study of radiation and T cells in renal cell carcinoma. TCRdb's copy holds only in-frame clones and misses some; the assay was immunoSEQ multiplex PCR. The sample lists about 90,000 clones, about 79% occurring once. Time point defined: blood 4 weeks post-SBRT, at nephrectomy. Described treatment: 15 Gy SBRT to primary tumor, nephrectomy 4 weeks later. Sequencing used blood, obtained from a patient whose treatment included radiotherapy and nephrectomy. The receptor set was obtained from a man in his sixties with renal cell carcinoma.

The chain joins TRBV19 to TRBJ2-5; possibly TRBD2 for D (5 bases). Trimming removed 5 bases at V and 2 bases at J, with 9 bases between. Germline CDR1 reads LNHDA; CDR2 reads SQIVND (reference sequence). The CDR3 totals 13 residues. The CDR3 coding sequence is TGTGCCAGTAGTCCGACGGGACAAGAGACCCAGTACTTC. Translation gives CASSPTGQETQYF.

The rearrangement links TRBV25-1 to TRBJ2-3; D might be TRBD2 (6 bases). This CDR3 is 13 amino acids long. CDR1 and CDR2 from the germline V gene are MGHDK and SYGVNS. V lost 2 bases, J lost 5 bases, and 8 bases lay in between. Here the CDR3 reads CASSERGVDTQYF. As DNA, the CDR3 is TGTGCCAGCAGTGAACGCGGGGTAGATACGCAGTATTTT.

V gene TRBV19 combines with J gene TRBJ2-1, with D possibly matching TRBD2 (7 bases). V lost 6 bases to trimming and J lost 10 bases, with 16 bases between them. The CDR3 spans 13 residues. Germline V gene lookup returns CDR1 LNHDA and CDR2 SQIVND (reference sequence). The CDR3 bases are TGTGCCAGTAGGGACGGGGGGCAAGGCGAGCAGTTCTTC. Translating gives CASRDGGQGEQFF.

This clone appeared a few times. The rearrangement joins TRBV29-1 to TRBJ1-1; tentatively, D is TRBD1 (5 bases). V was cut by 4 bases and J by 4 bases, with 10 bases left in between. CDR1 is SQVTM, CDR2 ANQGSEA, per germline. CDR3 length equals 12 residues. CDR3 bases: TGCAGCGTTGCCAGGGAGGGCACTGAAGCTTTCTTT. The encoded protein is CSVAREGTEAFF.

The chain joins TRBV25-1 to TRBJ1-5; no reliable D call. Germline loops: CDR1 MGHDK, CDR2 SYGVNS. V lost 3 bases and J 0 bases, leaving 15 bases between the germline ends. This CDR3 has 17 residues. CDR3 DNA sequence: TGTGCCAGCAGTGACGGCTTAGGGAGGTTTAGCAATCAGCCCCAGCATTTT. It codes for CASSDGLGRFSNQPQHF. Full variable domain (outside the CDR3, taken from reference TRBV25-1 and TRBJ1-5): EADIYQTPRYLVIGTGKKITLECSQTMGHDKMYWYQQDPGMELHLIHYSYGVNSTEKGDLSSESTVSRIRTEHFPLTLESARPSHTSQYLCASSDGLGRFSNQPQHFGDGTRLSIL.

For the CDR3, the DNA is TGCAGCGTGGCACAGGGGGGGTACCAAGAGACCCAGTACTTC. Translation: CSVAQGGYQETQYF. This chain links TRBV29-1 with TRBJ2-5; tentatively, D is TRBD1 (8 bases). This CDR3 is 14 amino acids long. The ends were cut back, 6 bases at V and 0 bases at J, with 14 bases in the middle. The V gene's germline CDR1 is SQVTM and CDR2 ANQGSEA.

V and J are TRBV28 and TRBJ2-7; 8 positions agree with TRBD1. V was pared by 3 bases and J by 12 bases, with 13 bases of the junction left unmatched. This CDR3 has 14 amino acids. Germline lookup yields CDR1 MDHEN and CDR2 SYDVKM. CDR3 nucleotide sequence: TGTGCCAGCAGTTTCGTGACAGGGGAGAAGGTGCCGTACTTC. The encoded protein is CASSFVTGEKVPYF. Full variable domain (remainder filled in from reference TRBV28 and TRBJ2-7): DVKVTQSSRYLVKRTGEKVFLECVQDMDHENMFWYRQDPGLGLRLIYFSYDVKMKEKGDIPEGYSVSREKKERFSLILESASTNQTSMYLCASSFVTGEKVPYFGPGTRLTVT.

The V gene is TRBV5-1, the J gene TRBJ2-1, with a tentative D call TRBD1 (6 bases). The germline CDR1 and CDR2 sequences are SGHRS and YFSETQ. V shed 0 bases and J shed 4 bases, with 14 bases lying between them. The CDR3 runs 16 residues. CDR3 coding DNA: TGCGCCAGCAGCTTGGCTTGGGGGCAATCATACAATGAGCAGTTCTTC. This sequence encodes CASSLAWGQSYNEQFF.

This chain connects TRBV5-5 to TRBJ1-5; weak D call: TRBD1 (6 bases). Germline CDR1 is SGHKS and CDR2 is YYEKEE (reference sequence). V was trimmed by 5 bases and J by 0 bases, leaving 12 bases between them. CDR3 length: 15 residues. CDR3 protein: CASSPGDGSNQPQHF. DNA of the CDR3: TGTGCCAGCAGTCCAGGGGACGGTAGCAATCAGCCCCAGCATTTT.

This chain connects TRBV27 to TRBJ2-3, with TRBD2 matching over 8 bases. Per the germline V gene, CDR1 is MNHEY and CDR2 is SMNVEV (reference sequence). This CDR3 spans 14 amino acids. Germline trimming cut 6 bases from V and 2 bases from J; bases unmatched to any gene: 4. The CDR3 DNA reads TGTGCCAGCAGCCAGACTAGCGACACAGATACGCAGTATTTT. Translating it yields CASSQTSDTDTQYF.

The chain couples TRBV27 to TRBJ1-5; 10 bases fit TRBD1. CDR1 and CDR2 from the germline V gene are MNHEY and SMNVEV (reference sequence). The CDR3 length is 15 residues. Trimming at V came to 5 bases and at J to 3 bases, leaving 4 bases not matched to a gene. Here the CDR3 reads CASSPGQGPNQPQHF. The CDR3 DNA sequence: TGTGCCAGCAGTCCGGGACAGGGGCCCAATCAGCCCCAGCATTTT.

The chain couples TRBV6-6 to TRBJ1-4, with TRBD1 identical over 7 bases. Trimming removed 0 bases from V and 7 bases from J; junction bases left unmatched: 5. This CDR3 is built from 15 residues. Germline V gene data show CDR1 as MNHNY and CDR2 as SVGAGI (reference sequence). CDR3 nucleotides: TGTGCCAGCAGTTACTCCCTGACAGGGACTGAAAAACTGTTTTTT. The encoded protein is CASSYSLTGTEKLFF.

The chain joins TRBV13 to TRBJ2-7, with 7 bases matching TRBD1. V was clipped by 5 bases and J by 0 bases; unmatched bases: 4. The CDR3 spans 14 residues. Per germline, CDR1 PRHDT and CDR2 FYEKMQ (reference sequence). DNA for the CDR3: TGTGCCAGCAGCGGGGGACAGTTCTCCTACGAGCAGTACTTC. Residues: CASSGGQFSYEQYF.

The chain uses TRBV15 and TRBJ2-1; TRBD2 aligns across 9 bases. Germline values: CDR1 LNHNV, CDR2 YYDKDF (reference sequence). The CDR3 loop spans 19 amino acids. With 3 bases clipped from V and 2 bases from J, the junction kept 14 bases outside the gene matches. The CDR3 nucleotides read TGTGCCACCAGCAGCCCCCAAGTCCGACTAGCGGAGACCTACAATGAGCAGTTCTTC. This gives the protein CATSSPQVRLAETYNEQFF.

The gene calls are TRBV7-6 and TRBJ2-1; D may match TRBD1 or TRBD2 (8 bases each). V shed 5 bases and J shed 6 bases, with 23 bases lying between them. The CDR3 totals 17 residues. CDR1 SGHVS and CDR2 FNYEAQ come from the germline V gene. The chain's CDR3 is CASSRDRPSSGGNEQFF. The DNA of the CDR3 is TGTGCCAGCAGCCGGGACAGGCCGTCCAGCGGGGGCAATGAGCAGTTCTTC.

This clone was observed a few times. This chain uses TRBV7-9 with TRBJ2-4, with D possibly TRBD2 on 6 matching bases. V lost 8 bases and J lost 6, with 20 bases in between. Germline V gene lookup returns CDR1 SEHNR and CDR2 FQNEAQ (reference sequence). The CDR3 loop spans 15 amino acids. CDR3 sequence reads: CASHKLGEEGNIQYF. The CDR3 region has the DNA TGTGCCAGCCACAAGTTAGGGGAGGAGGGAAACATTCAGTACTTC.

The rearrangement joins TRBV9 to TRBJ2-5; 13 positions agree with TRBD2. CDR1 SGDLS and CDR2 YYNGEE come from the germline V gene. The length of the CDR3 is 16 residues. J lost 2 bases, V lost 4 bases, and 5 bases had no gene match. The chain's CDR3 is CASSPGTSGIQETQYF. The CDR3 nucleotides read TGTGCCAGCAGCCCCGGGACTAGCGGGATACAAGAGACCCAGTACTTC.

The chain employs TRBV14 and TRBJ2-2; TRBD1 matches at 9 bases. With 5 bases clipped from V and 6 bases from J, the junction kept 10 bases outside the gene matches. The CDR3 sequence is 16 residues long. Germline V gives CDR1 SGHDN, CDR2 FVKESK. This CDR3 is CASSSFGTGLPGELFF. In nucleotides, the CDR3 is TGTGCCAGCAGCTCTTTTGGGACAGGGCTTCCCGGGGAGCTGTTTTTT.

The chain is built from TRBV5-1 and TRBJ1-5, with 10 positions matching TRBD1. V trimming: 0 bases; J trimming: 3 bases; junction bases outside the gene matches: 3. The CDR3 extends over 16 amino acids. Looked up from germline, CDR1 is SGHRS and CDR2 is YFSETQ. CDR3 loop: CASSLGDRGYNQPQHF. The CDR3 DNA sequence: TGCGCCAGCAGCTTGGGGGACAGGGGCTACAATCAGCCCCAGCATTTT.

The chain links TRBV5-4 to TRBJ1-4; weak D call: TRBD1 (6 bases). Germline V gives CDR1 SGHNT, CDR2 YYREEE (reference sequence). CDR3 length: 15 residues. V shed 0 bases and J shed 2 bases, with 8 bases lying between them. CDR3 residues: CASSLGQGTNEKLFF. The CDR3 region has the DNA TGTGCCAGCAGCTTGGGGCAGGGGACTAATGAAAAACTGTTTTTT.

The CDR3 here is CASSKEIMYGQPQHF. The CDR3 DNA follows: TGTGCCAGCAGCAAAGAAATTATGTACGGGCAGCCCCAGCATTTT. This chain connects TRBV21-1 to TRBJ1-5. TRBV21-1 is marked as a pseudogene. The CDR3 spans 15 residues.

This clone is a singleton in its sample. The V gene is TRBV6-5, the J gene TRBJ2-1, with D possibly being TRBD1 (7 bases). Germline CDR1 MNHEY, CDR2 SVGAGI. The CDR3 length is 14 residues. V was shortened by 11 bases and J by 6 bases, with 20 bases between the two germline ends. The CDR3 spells CAAGTRDSSNEQFF. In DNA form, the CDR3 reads TGTGCCGCGGGAACACGGGACAGCTCCAATGAGCAGTTCTTC.

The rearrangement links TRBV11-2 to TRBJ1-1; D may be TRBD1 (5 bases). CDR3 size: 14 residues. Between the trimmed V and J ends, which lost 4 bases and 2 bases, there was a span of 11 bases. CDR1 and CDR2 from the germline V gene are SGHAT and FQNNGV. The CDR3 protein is CASSSLGVNTEAFF. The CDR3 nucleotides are TGTGCCAGCAGCTCCCTAGGGGTCAACACTGAAGCTTTCTTT. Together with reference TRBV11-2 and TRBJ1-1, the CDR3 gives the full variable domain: EAGVAQSPRYKIIEKRQSVAFWCNPISGHATLYWYQQILGQGPKLLIQFQNNGVVDDSQLPKDRFSAERLKGVDSTLKIQPAKLEDSAVYLCASSSLGVNTEAFFGQGTRLTVV.

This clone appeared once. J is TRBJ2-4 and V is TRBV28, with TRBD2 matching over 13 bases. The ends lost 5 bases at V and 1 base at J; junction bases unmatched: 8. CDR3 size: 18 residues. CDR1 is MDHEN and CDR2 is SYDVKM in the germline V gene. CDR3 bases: TGTGCCAGCAGTGTACTAGCGGGAGGGACCCTCGCCAAAAACATTCAGTACTTC. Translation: CASSVLAGGTLAKNIQYF.

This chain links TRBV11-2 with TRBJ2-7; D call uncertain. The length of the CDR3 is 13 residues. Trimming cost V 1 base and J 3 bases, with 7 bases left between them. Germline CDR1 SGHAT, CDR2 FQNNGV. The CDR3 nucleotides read TGTGCCAGCAGCTTAGTGGCAGGCTACGAGCAGTACTTC. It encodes CASSLVAGYEQYF. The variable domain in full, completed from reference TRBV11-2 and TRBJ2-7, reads EAGVAQSPRYKIIEKRQSVAFWCNPISGHATLYWYQQILGQGPKLLIQFQNNGVVDDSQLPKDRFSAERLKGVDSTLKIQPAKLEDSAVYLCASSLVAGYEQYFGPGTRLTVT.

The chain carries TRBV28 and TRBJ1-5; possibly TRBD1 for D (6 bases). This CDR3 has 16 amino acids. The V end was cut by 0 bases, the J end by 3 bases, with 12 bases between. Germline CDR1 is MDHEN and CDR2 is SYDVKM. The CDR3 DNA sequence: TGTGCCAGCAGTTTATGGACAGGAGGCTTCAATCAGCCCCAGCATTTT. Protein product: CASSLWTGGFNQPQHF.

This chain's CDR3 is CASSDNIFTDTQYF. In DNA, the CDR3 is TGTGCCAGCAGTGATAATATCTTCACAGATACGCAGTATTTT. This chain uses TRBV25-1 with TRBJ2-3; no clear D gene. The CDR3 consists of 14 residues. Per the germline V gene, CDR1 is MGHDK and CDR2 is SYGVNS. Trimming removed 3 bases at V and 2 bases at J, with 9 bases between.

The CDR3 DNA sequence: TGCGCCAGCAGTGAGACTAGCGGGAGATTGGTTGGTGCTGAGCAGTTCTTC. Translated, it gives CASSETSGRLVGAEQFF. The chain recombines TRBV10-2 with TRBJ2-1; 11 bases are shared with TRBD2. CDR1 is WSHSY, CDR2 SAAADI, per germline. The V and J ends lost 2 bases and 9 bases, in that order; junction bases with no gene match: 12. This CDR3 region has 17 residues.

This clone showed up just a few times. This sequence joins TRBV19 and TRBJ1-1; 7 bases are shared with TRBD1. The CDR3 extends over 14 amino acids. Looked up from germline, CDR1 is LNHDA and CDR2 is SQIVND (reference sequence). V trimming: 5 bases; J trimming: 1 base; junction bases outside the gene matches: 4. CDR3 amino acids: CASSRQGENTEAFF. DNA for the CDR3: TGTGCCAGTAGTCGACAGGGAGAGAACACTGAAGCTTTCTTT.